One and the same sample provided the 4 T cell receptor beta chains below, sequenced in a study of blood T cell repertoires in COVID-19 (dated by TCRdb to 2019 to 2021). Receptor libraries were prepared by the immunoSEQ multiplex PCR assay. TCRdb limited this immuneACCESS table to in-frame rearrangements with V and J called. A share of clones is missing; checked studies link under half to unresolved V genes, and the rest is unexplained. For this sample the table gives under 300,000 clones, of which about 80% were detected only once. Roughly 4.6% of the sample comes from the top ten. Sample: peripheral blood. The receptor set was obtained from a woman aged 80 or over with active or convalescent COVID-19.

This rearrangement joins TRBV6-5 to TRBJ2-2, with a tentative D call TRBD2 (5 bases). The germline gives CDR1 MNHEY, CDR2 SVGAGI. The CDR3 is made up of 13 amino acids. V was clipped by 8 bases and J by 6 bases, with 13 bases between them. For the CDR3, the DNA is TGTGCCAGCTTCGTGGGAGCGGCCGGGGAGCTGTTTTTT. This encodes CASFVGAAGELFF.

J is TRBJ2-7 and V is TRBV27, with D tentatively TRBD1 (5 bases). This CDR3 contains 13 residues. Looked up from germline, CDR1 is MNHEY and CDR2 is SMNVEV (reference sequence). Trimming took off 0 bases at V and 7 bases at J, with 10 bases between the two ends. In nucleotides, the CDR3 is TGTGCCAGCAGTTTATCGGGGCTTCGGGAGCAGTACTTC. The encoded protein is CASSLSGLREQYF.

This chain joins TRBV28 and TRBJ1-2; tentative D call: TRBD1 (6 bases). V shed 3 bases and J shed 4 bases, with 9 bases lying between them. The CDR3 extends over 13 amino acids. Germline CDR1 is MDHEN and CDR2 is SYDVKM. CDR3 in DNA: TGTGCCAGCAGTTTGACAGGACGCTATGGCTACACCTTC. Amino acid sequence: CASSLTGRYGYTF.

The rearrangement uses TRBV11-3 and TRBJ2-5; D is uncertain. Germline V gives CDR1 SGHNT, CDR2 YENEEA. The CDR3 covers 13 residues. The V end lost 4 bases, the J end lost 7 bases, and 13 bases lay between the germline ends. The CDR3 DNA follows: TGTGCCAGCAGCTCCGGGTTAGTCGGGACCCAGTACTTC. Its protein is CASSSGLVGTQYF.